One sample yielded the 29 T cell receptor beta chains listed below, sequenced in a study of blood T cells in healthy people across ages. A second PCR, run for about 7 to 11 cycles, used a sample-barcoded 5' primer plus a J-beta primer mix. MiXCR, applied by TCRdb to the 5' RACE reads, yields one record per CDR3 protein. The data contain some 560,000 distinct CDR3 sequences, about 26% of them singletons. In addition, the sample was reused for a study of T cells of mothers and their children.

Sample: blood. Source of these receptors: a boy aged 2 to 10 in good health.

In this sample, this clonotype turned up many times. The V and J genes are TRBV29-1 and TRBJ1-1; unclear D gene. This CDR3 has 13 amino acids. Germline CDR1 and CDR2: SQVTM and ANQGSEA. The V end was cut by 4 bases, the J end by 0 bases, with 9 bases between. The CDR3, as DNA: TGCAGCGTTGCGCCGAGTATGAACACTGAAGCTTTCTTT. It codes for CSVAPSMNTEAFF. Filled out from reference TRBV29-1 and TRBJ1-1, the complete variable domain reads SAVISQKPSRDICQRGTSLTIQCQVDSQVTMMFWYRQQPGQSLTLIATANQGSEATYESGFVIDKFPISRPNLTFSTLTVSNMSPEDSSIYLCSVAPSMNTEAFFGQGTRLTVV.

The V gene is TRBV12-3 or TRBV12-4, the J gene TRBJ2-1, with TRBD2 matching 14 bases. J gave up 0 bases and V 6 bases, and 1 base lay outside the gene matches. The CDR3 contains 16 residues. The CDR3 DNA is TGTGCCAGCAGGGGACTAGCGGGAGTCTCCTACAATGAGCAGTTCTTC. It is translated as CASRGLAGVSYNEQFF.

This chain links TRBV6-2 or TRBV6-3 with TRBJ2-5; D remains unclear. Trimming stripped 2 bases from V and 1 base from J, with 8 bases between. Germline V CDR1 and CDR2: MNHEY, SVGEGT. The CDR3 sequence is 14 residues long. In DNA, the CDR3 is TGTGCCAGCAGTTACGCGCTCTTCCAAGAGACCCAGTACTTC. It yields the protein CASSYALFQETQYF.

The V and J genes are TRBV7-2 and TRBJ2-3, with a tentative D call TRBD2 (5 bases). The CDR3 spans 15 residues. Germline V CDR1 and CDR2: SGHTA, FQGNSA. V lost 1 base and J 0 bases, leaving 8 bases between the germline ends. The CDR3 loop is CASSLGTYSTDTQYF. Here the CDR3 DNA reads TGTGCCAGCAGCTTAGGGACTTATAGCACAGATACGCAGTATTTT.

The rearrangement links TRBV2 to TRBJ2-7; D unclear. The ends were cut back, 6 bases at V and 5 bases at J, with 14 bases in the middle. Germline CDR1 is SNHLY and CDR2 is FYNNEI. This CDR3 region has 13 residues. CDR3 bases: TGTGCCAGCAGAGAAAGGGTAGGACACGAGCAGTACTTC. Protein: CASRERVGHEQYF.

This chain uses TRBV3-1 with TRBJ2-2; D perhaps matches TRBD1 (6 bases). The germline V gene has CDR1 LGHDT and CDR2 YNNKEL (reference sequence). V lost 4 bases, J lost 5 bases, and 11 bases lay in between. The CDR3 runs 14 residues. The CDR3 sequence is CASSRRRGTGELFF. CDR3 sequence (DNA): TGTGCCAGCAGCCGTAGAAGGGGGACCGGGGAGCTGTTTTTT.

This chain links TRBV5-1 with TRBJ1-1; possibly TRBD1 for D (6 bases). The V gene's germline CDR1 is SGHRS and CDR2 YFSETQ. The CDR3 totals 13 residues. V was shortened by 1 base and J by 6 bases, with 10 bases between the two germline ends. CDR3 region: CASSLLGASEAFF. The CDR3 region has the DNA TGCGCCAGCAGCTTGTTGGGGGCGTCTGAAGCTTTCTTT.

This clonotype turned up a few times. V usage is TRBV2 and J usage is TRBJ2-3, with D maybe TRBD2 (6 bases). The V gene's germline CDR1 is SNHLY and CDR2 FYNNEI. The CDR3 is 15 amino acids. The CDR3 spells CAGTPQGGETDTQYF. CDR3 DNA: TGTGCGGGGACCCCCCAGGGAGGAGAGACAGATACGCAGTATTTT.

The chain recombines TRBV2 with TRBJ2-1; D assignment may be TRBD1 or TRBD2 (5 bases each). The germline CDR1 and CDR2 sequences are SNHLY and FYNNEI. The V and J ends lost 8 bases and 7 bases respectively, with 15 bases between them. CDR3 size: 13 residues. The CDR3 here is CASGTSPENEQFF. The DNA for the CDR3 is TGTGCCAGCGGGACCTCTCCAGAGAATGAGCAGTTCTTC.

This chain uses TRBV6-2 or TRBV6-3 with TRBJ2-1, with D hard to call. This CDR3 has 15 residues. The V end lost 1 base, the J end lost 2 bases, and 9 bases lay between the germline ends. The germline V gene encodes CDR1 MNHEY and CDR2 SVGEGT. The CDR3 sequence is CASSYLAAPYNEQFF. The CDR3 DNA is TGTGCCAGCAGTTACTTGGCAGCACCCTACAATGAGCAGTTCTTC.

The V and J genes are TRBV28 and TRBJ2-7; D is perhaps TRBD2 (6 bases). The CDR3 is 13 residues long. Germline CDR1 and CDR2: MDHEN and SYDVKM. V was pared by 6 bases and J by 4 bases, with 13 bases between. The CDR3 reads CASRPPGVYEQYF. DNA for the CDR3: TGTGCCAGCAGACCACCGGGAGTTTACGAGCAGTACTTC.

As DNA, the CDR3 is TGTGCCAGCACCGGAGCGGGAGTAAGGGGCACCGGGGAGCTGTTTTTT. This encodes CASTGAGVRGTGELFF. The chain links TRBV12-3 or TRBV12-4 to TRBJ2-2; 8 nucleotides agree with TRBD2. This CDR3 contains 16 residues. V shed 7 bases, J shed 4 bases, and the junction held 11 bases outside the gene matches.

This clonotype was picked up a small number of times. The chain joins TRBV7-3 to TRBJ1-2; D gene ambiguous. The CDR3 length is 15 residues. V was trimmed by 5 bases and J by 6 bases, leaving 19 bases between them. Germline V gene sequence: CDR1 SGHTA, CDR2 FQGTGA. The CDR3 loop is CASSSVGRPRDGYTF. The DNA of the CDR3 is TGTGCCAGCAGCAGCGTAGGGCGCCCTAGGGATGGCTACACCTTC.

This clonotype was detected ten times or more. The J gene is TRBJ2-5, the V gene TRBV11-2, with 8 bases fitting TRBD2. Germline trimming cut 2 bases from V and 4 bases from J; bases unmatched to any gene: 3. This CDR3 is built from 14 residues. Germline values: CDR1 SGHAT, CDR2 FQNNGV. The CDR3 bases are TGTGCCAGCAGCTTATACGGGGGGGCAGAGACCCAGTACTTC. Encoded protein: CASSLYGGAETQYF.

V gene TRBV12-3 or TRBV12-4 combines with J gene TRBJ1-2; possible D gene TRBD1, 6 bases. The CDR3 has 13 residues. V was trimmed by 5 bases and J by 5 bases, leaving 12 bases between them. The CDR3 region has the DNA TGTGCCAGCAGTAGGACAGCCGCTTATGGCTACACCTTC. Protein product: CASSRTAAYGYTF.

V usage is TRBV5-1 and J usage is TRBJ1-2; TRBD1 matches at 8 bases. Germline lookup yields CDR1 SGHRS and CDR2 YFSETQ. V lost 1 base to trimming and J lost 6 bases; unmatched junction nucleotides: 5. CDR3 length equals 14 residues. CDR3 coding DNA: TGCGCCAGCAGCTTGTTGGACAGGGAGGATGGCTACACCTTC. Its translation is CASSLLDREDGYTF.

This clonotype was picked up a small number of times. The DNA for the CDR3 is TGTGCCAGCACCCTAGTGGGACAGGGGGGAAATCAGCCCCAGCATTTT. It yields the protein CASTLVGQGGNQPQHF. The chain recombines TRBV7-9 with TRBJ1-5; 11 bases agree with TRBD1. The CDR3 runs 16 residues. The V gene's germline CDR1 is SEHNR and CDR2 FQNEAQ (reference sequence). J was trimmed by 4 bases and V by 7 bases; bases with no gene match: 9.

This clonotype came up many times. The chain has TRBV2 and TRBJ2-5, with 12 bases lining up with TRBD2. The CDR3 is 15 residues long. V was clipped by 6 bases and J by 1 base; unmatched bases: 3. CDR1 is SNHLY, CDR2 FYNNEI, per germline. Here the CDR3 reads CASSGTSGRQETQYF. In DNA form, the CDR3 reads TGTGCCAGCAGCGGGACTAGCGGGCGCCAAGAGACCCAGTACTTC.

CDR3 in amino acids: CASSYRRGRNTQYF. The DNA of the CDR3 is TGTGCCAGCAGCTATCGGCGGGGGAGGAATACGCAGTATTTT. The V gene is TRBV7-2, the J gene TRBJ2-3, with 7 positions matching TRBD2. The V gene end was trimmed by 4 bases and the J gene end by 7 bases; junction bases not matched to a gene: 8. There are 14 residues in the CDR3. Germline CDR1 is SGHTA and CDR2 is FQGNSA.

The rearrangement links TRBV6-2 or TRBV6-3 to TRBJ2-7, with D tentatively TRBD2 (6 bases). Trimming removed 0 bases from V and 1 base from J, with 16 bases in between. CDR1 MNHEY and CDR2 SVGEGT come from the germline V gene. This CDR3 has 17 residues. The CDR3 region is CASSYSIKWGRSYEQYF. The CDR3 DNA follows: TGTGCCAGCAGTTACTCGATTAAGTGGGGGAGGTCCTACGAGCAGTACTTC.

Of note for this clonotype: At one of its ends the junction is not consistent with the germline gene, which may arise from a read error. The chain has TRBV28 and TRBJ1-2, with a weak D call TRBD1 (5 bases). The germline V gene has CDR1 MDHEN and CDR2 SYDVKM. This CDR3 comprises 15 residues. CDR3 loop: CAGSAGFRANYGYTF. DNA of the CDR3: TGTGCCGGCAGTGCCGGCTTCAGGGCTAACTATGGCTACACCTTC.

This clonotype came up a few times. This sequence joins TRBV20-1 and TRBJ2-7; the D is unclear. The CDR3 covers 15 residues. Germline lookup yields CDR1 DFQATT and CDR2 SNEGSKA (reference sequence). V lost 4 bases, J lost 0 bases, and 16 bases lay in between. This chain's CDR3 is CSATSSGTLSYEQYF. The CDR3 DNA reads as TGCAGTGCTACGTCTTCGGGCACGCTCTCCTACGAGCAGTACTTC.

The V and J genes are TRBV12-3 or TRBV12-4 and TRBJ1-1; 10 positions agree with TRBD1. V was pared by 7 bases and J by 0 bases, with 8 bases of the junction left unmatched. CDR3 length: 16 residues. This CDR3 reads CASTRDRGALNTEAFF. For the CDR3, the DNA is TGTGCCAGCACCCGGGACAGGGGCGCTTTGAACACTGAAGCTTTCTTT.

Only a few counts were recorded for this clonotype. The chain recombines TRBV6-2 or TRBV6-3 with TRBJ1-1; no reliable D call. This CDR3 contains 11 residues. V lost 7 bases, J lost 9 bases, and 12 bases lay in between. Germline V gene data show CDR1 as MNHEY and CDR2 as SVGEGT. CDR3 in DNA: TGTGCCAGCAACCAGGCCTTTCAAGCTTTCTTT. This sequence encodes CASNQAFQAFF.

The chain uses TRBV7-6 and TRBJ2-3; D call uncertain. Germline V CDR1 and CDR2: SGHVS, FNYEAQ. Between the trimmed V and J ends, which lost 5 bases and 2 bases, there was a span of 17 bases. The CDR3 contains 16 residues. For the CDR3, the DNA is TGTGCCAGCAGCCGACCTATGGGCGCCTCCACAGATACGCAGTATTTT. Protein: CASSRPMGASTDTQYF.

The rearrangement joins TRBV12-5 to TRBJ2-1, with a tentative D call TRBD2 (6 bases). Trimming stripped 1 base from V and 10 bases from J, with 14 bases between. This CDR3 comprises 14 residues. CDR1 LGHNT and CDR2 FRNRAP come from the germline V gene. The CDR3 DNA sequence: TGTGCTAGTGGTTTGGCTGGCGGGGTCTGGGAGCAGTTCTTC. Translated, it gives CASGLAGGVWEQFF. Supplemented by reference TRBV12-5 and TRBJ2-1, the full variable domain reads DARVTQTPRHKVTEMGQEVTMRCQPILGHNTVFWYRQTMMQGLELLAYFRNRAPLDDSGMPKDRFSAEMPDATLATLKIQPSEPRDSAVYFCASGLAGGVWEQFFGPGTRLTVL.

The J gene is TRBJ1-1, the V gene TRBV30, with D perhaps TRBD1 (6 bases). CDR1 and CDR2 from the germline V gene are GTSNPN and SVGIG (reference sequence). The ends were cut back, 2 bases at V and 7 bases at J, with 14 bases in the middle. The CDR3 covers 13 residues. This CDR3 reads CAWSYTGMNEAFF. CDR3 nucleotide sequence: TGTGCCTGGAGTTATACAGGGATGAATGAAGCTTTCTTT. Supplemented by reference TRBV30 and TRBJ1-1, the full variable domain reads SQTIHQWPATLVQPVGSPLSLECTVEGTSNPNLYWYRQAAGRGLQLLFYSVGIGQISSEVPQNLSASRPQDRQFILSSKKLLLSDSGFYLCAWSYTGMNEAFFGQGTRLTVV.

This chain joins TRBV9 and TRBJ2-3; D gene ambiguous. There are 13 residues in the CDR3. Trimming shortened V by 0 bases and J by 3 bases, and 5 bases separated the two germline ends. Germline loops: CDR1 SGDLS, CDR2 YYNGEE. The CDR3 coding sequence is TGTGCCAGCAGCGTAGTCACGACAGATACGCAGTATTTT. Translating gives CASSVVTTDTQYF.

This clonotype was counted a single time. The chain's CDR3 is CASSHDLDRAADTQYF. For the CDR3, the DNA is TGTGCCAGCAGTCACGACTTGGACAGGGCTGCAGATACGCAGTATTTT. The chain couples TRBV6-5 to TRBJ2-3, with 8 bases identical to TRBD1. The CDR3 has 16 amino acids. J lost 4 bases, V lost 5 bases, and 11 bases had no gene match. Germline V gene lookup returns CDR1 MNHEY and CDR2 SVGAGI.